This T cell receptor beta chain was found in a study of human T cells and chemical hapten exposure (dated by TCRdb to about 2021). Looking at the study overall: For sensitization, 2% DPC in acetone was applied to a roughly 2 cm by roughly 2 cm area of upper inner arm skin. Throughout the roughly 25-week study period, patients were also given weekly therapeutic DPC doses on the scalp. Patch testing was performed on the upper back with Finn chambers containing 0.01% DPC, and the patch tests were scored after 6 days according to International Contact Dermatitis Research Group standards. Most of the patients in the cohort were female, and the cohort covered alopecia areata with under or over 50% scalp involvement, alopecia totalis and alopecia universalis. The libraries were sequenced as a pool, and the TCR yield per sample differed mostly because of small variations in library volumes within the pool. Peripheral blood TCR repertoire changes were tracked in vivo in alopecia patients during primary and secondary sensitization to the hapten diphenylcyclopropenone (DPC). Blood samples were taken from patients before sensitization (week 0) and at 2, 6 and about 24 weeks after DPC sensitization. For TCR sequencing, blood came from 25 to 35 alopecia patients at anywhere from one to four time points (pre-sensitization, 2, 6 and 24 weeks). The full study reports these points: Repeated subsampling changed both the strength of the expansion versus patch-test correlation and the threshold at which the correlation became significant. The number of PT1 expanded TCRs positively correlated with patch test score, significant at thresholds 8, 16 and 32 but not 4. Expanded TCRs formed significantly more large CDR3 similarity clusters than pre-sensitization or healthy control sets, consistent with antigen-driven responses. No change with DPC sensitization was found in the number of TCRs above 1 in 1000 frequency, and no evidence of global repertoire structure alterations was found. Because all patients had alopecia, a presumed autoimmune disease, the immune response of the patients might differ from that of healthy individuals.

Worth noting for this clonotype: This receptor's antigen is unknown. This sequence may be a read error, since a much larger clone differs from it by one base.

Based on the germline V gene, the CDR1 and CDR2 sequences are SNHLY and FYNNEI. CDR3 length: 12 amino acids, cysteine to phenylalanine. Of the read, only the CDR3 DNA is kept; its 36 bases are in frame from base 1. The sample's time point label, decoded: patch test 1, 2 weeks after DPC sensitization. Sample treatment or condition, as interpreted from the label and publication: therapeutic diphenylcyclopropenone sensitization with weekly scalp DPC. Blood at each patch-test visit was drawn before the patch test was applied. Patients were considered eligible if aged 18 to 70, diagnosed with alopecia and deemed suitable for DPC therapy, and patients were excluded if pregnant. Total RNA was extracted from unfractionated whole blood collected in Tempus Blood RNA tubes. Libraries were prepared through RACE. Sequencing was performed on a NextSeq 500. Library preparation attached unique molecular identifiers to individual cDNA molecules for quantitative, reproducible TCR counting. Each blood RNA sample was used to sequence both TCR alpha and TCR beta chains. Under the source paper's analysis protocol: A median of around 100,000 TCRs per sample was observed, with a range of roughly 20,000 to 750,000. The Decombinator software suite was used to annotate the V, J and CDR3 of the TCR reads. Every sample was subsampled to the same number of TCRs (28,000) for the PS versus PT1 abundance plots. Expanded TCRs were defined as absent before sensitization and observed at least eight times at the 2-week time point. TCRdb applied fastp at Q25 and MiXCR to the public reads, then kept only in-frame beta chains. Each record represents a unique CDR3 protein, reported with the most common genes and DNA among its rows. The V and J calls were determined by TCRdb, not by the authors. Counted in this sample were under 200,000 distinct CDR3 sequences; about 14% of them appeared once. The top ten clones comprise 1.5% to 2% of the sample.

The receptor was isolated from a woman aged 25 to 39 with alopecia areata. Some clones in this sample may be carry-over from other donors' samples. The chain uses TRBV2 and TRBJ2-3, with the D gene call left open. Sequences were derived from whole blood, sampled in connection with sensitization to the hapten diphenylcyclopropenone (DPC). CDR3 protein: CARSAGGDTQYF. The nucleotide sequence reads TGTGCCAGGAGTGCTGGCGGAGATACGCAGTATTTT.